The next 9 T cell receptor beta chains were all read from a single sample in a study of T cell repertoires in cytomegalovirus infection. MiXCR was run by TCRdb on the reads, yielding one entry per CDR3 protein. Of just over 300,000 distinct CDR3 sequences in the sample, about a sixth were seen once. Sequences were obtained from PBMCs. These receptors all come from a human donor in good health (CMV status not recorded). Some clones in this sample may be carry-over from other donors' samples.

This clonotype was found many times. V usage is TRBV5-6 and J usage is TRBJ2-7; 9 bases match TRBD1. Germline V gene sequence: CDR1 SGHDT, CDR2 YYEEEE. V lost 3 bases, J lost 3 bases, and 16 bases stayed unmatched. CDR3 length: 18 amino acids. CDR3 bases: TGTGCCAGCAGCTCAGGACCCGCCCGGGACAGGGTCCTCTACGAGCAGTACTTC. Protein sequence: CASSSGPARDRVLYEQYF.

This clonotype was counted many times. The genes are TRBV6-6 and TRBJ2-3; D gene unclear. Trimming stripped 8 bases from V and 2 bases from J, with 14 bases between. From germline, CDR1 is MNHNY and CDR2 SVGAGI (reference sequence). The CDR3 extends over 14 amino acids. The CDR3 DNA reads as TGTGCCAGCCTTAGGGCCTATCTCACAGATACGCAGTATTTT. The encoded protein is CASLRAYLTDTQYF.

This clonotype was found many times. J is TRBJ2-2 and V is TRBV7-8; weak D call: TRBD2 (5 bases). Germline V gene lookup returns CDR1 SGHVS and CDR2 FQNEAQ. Between the trimmed V and J ends, which lost 0 bases and 5 bases, there was a span of 13 bases. CDR3 length: 16 amino acids. The CDR3 region has the DNA TGTGCCAGCAGCTTAGCGCGAAGACTAACGACCGGGGAGCTGTTTTTT. Residues: CASSLARRLTTGELFF.

This clonotype was recorded many times. This chain links TRBV12-3 or TRBV12-4 with TRBJ2-5; no firm D call. The germline V and J ends were trimmed by 3 bases and 5 bases, with 7 bases remaining between them. The CDR3 has 12 residues. CDR3 residues: CASSFAEETQYF. In DNA form, the CDR3 reads TGTGCCAGCAGTTTCGCGGAGGAGACCCAGTACTTC.

This clonotype was detected only a few times. The chain links TRBV2 to TRBJ2-5; unclear D gene. The CDR3 is 13 residues long. Deletions cut 3 bases from V and 2 bases from J, with 7 bases between. Germline V lookup: CDR1 SNHLY, CDR2 FYNNEI. The CDR3 is CASSDPEQETQYF. The DNA for the CDR3 is TGTGCCAGCAGTGATCCGGAACAAGAGACCCAGTACTTC.

This clonotype has only a few counts. The chain is built from TRBV5-6 and TRBJ2-3; possibly TRBD2 for D (6 bases). With 4 bases removed from V and 1 base from J, the gap between germline ends came to 13 bases. The CDR3 is made up of 15 amino acids. Germline assignment: CDR1 SGHDT and CDR2 YYEEEE. CDR3: CASSRTGVGTDTQYF. CDR3 DNA: TGTGCCAGCAGCCGGACGGGGGTCGGCACAGATACGCAGTATTTT.

This clonotype has only a few counts. V gene TRBV3-1 combines with J gene TRBJ1-6, with D maybe TRBD1 (5 bases). The CDR3 spans 17 residues. The ends were cut back, 0 bases at V and 7 bases at J, with 16 bases in the middle. Germline CDR1 reads LGHDT; CDR2 reads YNNKEL (reference sequence). The CDR3 region is CASSQEGTSGHNSPLHF. In DNA form, the CDR3 reads TGTGCCAGCAGCCAAGAAGGGACTTCCGGGCACAATTCACCCCTCCACTTT.

This clonotype was seen at least ten times. The chain has TRBV7-2 and TRBJ2-2; 10 positions agree with TRBD2. V lost 5 bases, J lost 5 bases, and 5 bases stayed unmatched. This CDR3 has 15 residues. Germline V CDR1 and CDR2: SGHTA, FQGNSA. The CDR3 bases are TGTGCCAGCAGCCAGCGGGGGGGCCGGACCGGGGAGCTGTTTTTT. It is translated as CASSQRGGRTGELFF. Together with reference TRBV7-2 and TRBJ2-2, the CDR3 gives the full variable domain: GAGVSQSPSNKVTEKGKDVELRCDPISGHTALYWYRQSLGQGLEFLIYFQGNSAPDKSGLPSDRFSAERTGGSVSTLTIQRTQQEDSAVYLCASSQRGGRTGELFFGEGSRLTVL.

V gene TRBV5-4 combines with J gene TRBJ2-7; D possibly matches TRBD1 or TRBD2 (6 bases each). Germline CDR1 reads SGHNT; CDR2 reads YYREEE (reference sequence). V was trimmed by 4 bases and J by 0 bases, leaving 17 bases between them. The CDR3 covers 16 residues. The CDR3, as DNA: TGTGCCAGCAGCGTGGGGGGCAGTCCTGTCTCCTACGAGCAGTACTTC. Its translation is CASSVGGSPVSYEQYF.